The rows below give T cell receptor beta chains drawn from one sample of a study of T cell responses to AZD1222 COVID-19 vaccine. Assay: immunoSEQ multiplex PCR; the TCRdb copy retains only in-frame clones and omits some. The sample holds about 96,000 clones, roughly 90% seen once. Here the sequenced sample was peripheral blood, taken on day 0 of AZD1222 vaccination. Receptors originate from an adult in good health. The CDR3 runs from the conserved cysteine through the conserved F or W. The D gene is left open where the match is weak.

j_call d_call v_call cdr3_aa
TRBJ2-7 NA TRBV10-3 CAISVPLVGRSEQYF
TRBJ1-6 NA TRBV25-1 CASLDSLGSPLHF
TRBJ1-6 NA TRBV3-1/TRBV3-2 CASTRGGQLGNSPLHF
TRBJ2-7 TRBD2 TRBV7-8 CASSSPGLAGIYEQYF
TRBJ2-3 TRBD1 TRBV11-2 CASSLVGQGALPPQYF
TRBJ1-5 NA TRBV28 CASRAGATSYNQPQHF
TRBJ2-3 TRBD2 TRBV3-1/TRBV3-2 CASSHRGVSTDTQYF
TRBJ1-5 NA TRBV19 CASSIRRGQPQHF
TRBJ1-6 NA TRBV4-3 CASSQDGSSYNSPLHF
TRBJ1-2 NA TRBV20-1 CSAREGDGYTF
TRBJ2-5 TRBD2 TRBV27 CASSFAGGGQETQYF
TRBJ2-5 NA TRBV5-1 CASWSQETQYF
TRBJ1-2 NA TRBV7-2 CASSFAQLYGYTF
TRBJ2-3 TRBD1 TRBV28 CASSLPPSGGDTQYF
TRBJ2-1 NA TRBV9 CASSVGGAIQYNEQFF
TRBJ2-3 NA TRBV28 CASSLIANTQYF
TRBJ2-7 NA TRBV7-9 CASSFGDHYEQYF
TRBJ2-1 TRBD2 TRBV5-1 CASSPRGAGGFSYNEQFF
TRBJ2-1 TRBD2 TRBV3-1/TRBV3-2 CASSQAGGISSYNEQFF
TRBJ1-2 TRBD1 TRBV29-1 CSVSGQGGYGYTF
TRBJ1-3 NA TRBV9 CASSVAVGATIYF
TRBJ2-7 NA TRBV19 CASSAEGLPTYEQYF
TRBJ1-5 TRBD1 TRBV28 CATYLGRGQNQPQHF
TRBJ2-1 NA TRBV11-2 CASSFLRSGEQFF
TRBJ2-7 TRBD2 TRBV24-1 CATSASSGREYEQYF
TRBJ1-3 NA TRBV19 CASAPLTEGNTIYF
TRBJ2-7 TRBD2 TRBV5-4 CASSWGTSGNYEQYF
TRBJ2-1 TRBD2 TRBV29-1 CSAPGGVFNEQFF
TRBJ2-7 NA TRBV28 CASSSEGVDSLYEQYF
TRBJ2-7 TRBD2 TRBV5-1 CATSGGTHDEQYF
TRBJ1-1 NA TRBV3-1/TRBV3-2 CASSREDGLDTEAFF
TRBJ1-6 TRBD1 TRBV27 CASNHRDRGQNSPLHF
TRBJ2-1 TRBD2 TRBV4-3 CASSPSVLAGDNEQFF
TRBJ2-7 NA TRBV7-2 CASSPSSSWDEQYF